The text below deals with one T cell receptor (beta chain). This sample is drawn from a study of blood T cell repertoires in COVID-19. Study in general: Samples representing acute and convalescent COVID-19 were sourced from the United States, Italy and Spain. T cells, B-cell-depleted T cells, or PBMCs supplied cDNA or gDNA.

With 4 bases removed from V and 6 bases from J, the gap between germline ends came to 16 bases. Germline loops: CDR1 LNHDA, CDR2 SQIVND (reference sequence). The CDR3 totals 15 residues. As handled by the study authors: Quantification of nucleated cells was approximated via reference gene primer amplification. Profiled with immunoSEQ multiplex PCR; TCRdb holds only in-frame clones, not every one. V, J and clone size are those of that table, while D and trimming were read from the DNA. The repertoire has around 300,000 clones, more than 80% of them found once; the top ten carry 2.5% to 3.5%. The specimen sequenced was peripheral blood. This TCR came from a woman under 40 with active or convalescent COVID-19. This chain links TRBV19 with TRBJ2-1, with TRBD2 as a possible D gene (5 bases). The DNA for the CDR3 is TGTGCCAGTAGTAAATTAACTAGTTATCCCAATGAGCAGTTCTTC. This codes for CASSKLTSYPNEQFF.